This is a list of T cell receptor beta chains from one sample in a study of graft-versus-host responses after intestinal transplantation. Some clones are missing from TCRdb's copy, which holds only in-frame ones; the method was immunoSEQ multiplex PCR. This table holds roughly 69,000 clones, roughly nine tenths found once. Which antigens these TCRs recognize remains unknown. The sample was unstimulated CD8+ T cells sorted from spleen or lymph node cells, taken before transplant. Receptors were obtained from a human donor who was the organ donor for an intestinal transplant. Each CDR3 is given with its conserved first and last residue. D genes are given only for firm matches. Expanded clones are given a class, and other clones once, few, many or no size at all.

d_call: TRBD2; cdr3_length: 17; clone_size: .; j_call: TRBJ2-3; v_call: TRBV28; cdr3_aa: CASSRPGLAGHTDTQYF; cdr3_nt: TGTGCCAGCAGTCGCCCGGGACTAGCGGGCCACACAGATACGCAGTATTTT
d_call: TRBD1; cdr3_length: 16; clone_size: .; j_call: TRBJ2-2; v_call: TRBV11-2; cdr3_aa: CASSLVRDRNTGELFF; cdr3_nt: TGTGCCAGCAGCTTAGTACGGGACAGAAACACCGGGGAGCTGTTTTTT
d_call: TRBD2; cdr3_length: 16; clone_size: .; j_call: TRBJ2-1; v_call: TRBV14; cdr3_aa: CASSQGSGRAYNEQFF; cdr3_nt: TGTGCCAGCAGCCAAGGGAGCGGGAGGGCCTACAATGAGCAGTTCTTC
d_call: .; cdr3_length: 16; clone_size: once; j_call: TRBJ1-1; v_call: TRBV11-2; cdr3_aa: CASSLEGRGINTEAFF; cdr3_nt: TGTGCCAGCAGCTTAGAGGGAAGGGGAATTAACACTGAAGCTTTCTTT
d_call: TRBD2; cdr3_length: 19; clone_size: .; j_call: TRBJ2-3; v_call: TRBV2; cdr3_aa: CASSPLLAGTETSTDTQYF; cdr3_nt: TGTGCCAGCAGTCCATTACTAGCGGGGACGGAGACTAGCACAGATACGCAGTATTTT
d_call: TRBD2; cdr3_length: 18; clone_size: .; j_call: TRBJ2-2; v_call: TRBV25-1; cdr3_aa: CASSVQRESLANTGELFF; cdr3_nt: TGTGCCAGCAGTGTCCAGCGGGAGAGTTTAGCGAACACCGGGGAGCTGTTTTTT
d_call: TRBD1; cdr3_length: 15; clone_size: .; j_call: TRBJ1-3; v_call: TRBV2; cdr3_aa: CASSGDRGAGNTIYF; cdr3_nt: TGTGCCAGCAGTGGAGACAGGGGGGCAGGAAACACCATATATTTT
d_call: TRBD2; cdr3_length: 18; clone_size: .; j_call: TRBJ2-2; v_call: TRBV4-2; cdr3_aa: CASSQRGLAETITGELFF; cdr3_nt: TGTGCCAGCAGCCAGCGCGGACTAGCGGAGACGATAACCGGGGAGCTGTTTTTT
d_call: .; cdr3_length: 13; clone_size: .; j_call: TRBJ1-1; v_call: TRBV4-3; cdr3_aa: CASSQERAGVAFF; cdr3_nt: TGCGCCAGCAGCCAAGAAAGGGCGGGGGTGGCTTTCTTT
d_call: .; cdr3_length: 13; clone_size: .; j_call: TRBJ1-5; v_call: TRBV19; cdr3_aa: CASPSEGRQPQHF; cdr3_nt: TGTGCCAGCCCCTCGGAGGGGAGGCAGCCCCAGCATTTT
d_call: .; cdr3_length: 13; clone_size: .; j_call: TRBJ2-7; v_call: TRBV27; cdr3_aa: CASSLSPTYEQYF; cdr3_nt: TGTGCCAGCTCCCTTTCTCCTACCTACGAGCAGTACTTC
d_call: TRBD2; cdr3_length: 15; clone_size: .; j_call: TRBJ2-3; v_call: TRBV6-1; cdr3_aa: CASSVLAGGPNTQYF; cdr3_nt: TGTGCCAGCAGTGTCCTAGCGGGAGGGCCTAATACGCAGTATTTT
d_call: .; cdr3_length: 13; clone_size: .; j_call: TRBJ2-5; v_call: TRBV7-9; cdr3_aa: CASSLRLQETQYF; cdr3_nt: TGTGCCAGCAGCTTGAGACTACAAGAGACCCAGTACTTC
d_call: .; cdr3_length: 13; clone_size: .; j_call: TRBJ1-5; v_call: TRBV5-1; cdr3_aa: CASSWEGDQPQHF; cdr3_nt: TGCGCCAGCAGCTGGGAGGGGGATCAGCCCCAGCATTTT
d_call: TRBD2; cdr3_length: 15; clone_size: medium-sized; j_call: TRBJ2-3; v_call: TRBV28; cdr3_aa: CASSIKAGEADTQYF; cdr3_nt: TGTGCCAGCAGTATCAAAGCGGGAGAGGCAGATACGCAGTATTTT
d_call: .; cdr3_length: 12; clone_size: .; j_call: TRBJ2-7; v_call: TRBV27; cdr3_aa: CATRGSHYEQYF; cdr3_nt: TGTGCCACAAGGGGGTCGCACTACGAGCAGTACTTC
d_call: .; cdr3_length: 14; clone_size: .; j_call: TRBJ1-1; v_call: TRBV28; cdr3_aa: CASSPSTGVAEAFF; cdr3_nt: TGTGCCAGCAGTCCCTCCACAGGTGTGGCTGAAGCTTTCTTT
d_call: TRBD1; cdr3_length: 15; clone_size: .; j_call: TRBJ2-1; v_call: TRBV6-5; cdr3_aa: CASSYDGQGANEQFF; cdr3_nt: TGTGCCAGCAGTTACGACGGACAGGGGGCAAATGAGCAGTTCTTC
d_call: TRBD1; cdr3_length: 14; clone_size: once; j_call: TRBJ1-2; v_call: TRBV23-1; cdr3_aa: CASSHDRGPYGYTF; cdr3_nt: TGCGCCAGCAGTCACGACAGGGGACCCTATGGCTACACCTTC
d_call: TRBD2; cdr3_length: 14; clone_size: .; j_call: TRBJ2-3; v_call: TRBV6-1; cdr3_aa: CASRFRGSPDTQYF; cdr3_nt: TGTGCCAGCCGATTTCGCGGGAGTCCAGATACGCAGTATTTT
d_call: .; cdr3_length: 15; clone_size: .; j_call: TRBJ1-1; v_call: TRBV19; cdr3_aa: CASTLTGLSETEAFF; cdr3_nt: TGTGCCAGTACCTTAACAGGACTATCAGAGACTGAAGCTTTCTTT
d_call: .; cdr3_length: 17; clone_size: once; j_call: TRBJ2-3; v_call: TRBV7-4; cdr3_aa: CASRYQRFRGSTDTQYF; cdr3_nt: TGTGCCAGCAGATACCAGAGATTCCGGGGATCCACAGATACGCAGTATTTT
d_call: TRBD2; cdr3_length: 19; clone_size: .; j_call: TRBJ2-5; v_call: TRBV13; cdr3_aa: CASSWLGTFGGTSGWAQYF; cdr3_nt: TGTGCCAGCAGCTGGTTGGGGACCTTCGGGGGGACTAGCGGTTGGGCGCAGTACTTC
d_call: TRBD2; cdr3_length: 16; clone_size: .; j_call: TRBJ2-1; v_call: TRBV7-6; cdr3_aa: CASSDLSTSASQGQFF; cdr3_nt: TGTGCCAGCAGCGACCTATCGACTAGCGCATCACAGGGGCAGTTCTTC
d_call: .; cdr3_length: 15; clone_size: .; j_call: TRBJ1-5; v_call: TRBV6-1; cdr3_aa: CASREQDYSNQPQHF; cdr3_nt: TGTGCCAGCAGGGAACAGGACTATAGCAATCAGCCCCAGCATTTT
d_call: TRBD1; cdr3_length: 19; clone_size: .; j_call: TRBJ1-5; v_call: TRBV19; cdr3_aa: CASSMRIRDRGGGNQPQHF; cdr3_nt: TGTGCCAGTAGTATGCGGATCCGGGACAGGGGTGGGGGCAATCAGCCCCAGCATTTT
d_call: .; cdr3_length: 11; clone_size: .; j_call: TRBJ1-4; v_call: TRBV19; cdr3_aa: CASSANEKLFF; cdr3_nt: TGTGCCAGTAGCGCTAATGAAAAACTGTTTTTT